This T cell receptor (beta chain) was profiled in a study of T cells after yellow fever vaccination. At the level of the study: SMART-Seq v4 Ultra Low Input served to prepare low-cell-number fractions.

In regard to this clonotype: Its antigen is as yet unknown. A much larger clone differs by one base, so this may be a read error.

As TCR cDNA was made by 5'RACE template switching, a universal primer site and UMIs were added. Each CDR3 protein gets one entry after TCRdb re-called the 5' RACE reads with MiXCR. Of hundreds of thousands of distinct CDR3 sequences detected, over 9% appear once; the ten largest clones hold about 15%. Study observations and caveats: The presence of abundant clonotypes contaminating from the bulk population was possible in FACS-sorted repertoires.

The source of this sequence is a man younger than 40 who received the YFV17D yellow fever vaccine. The sample here was PBMCs, taken on the day of the yellow fever booster vaccination.

The CDR3 protein is CSSSLERARDTEAFF. CDR3 in DNA: TGTTCCAGCAGTTTAGAACGGGCAAGAGACACTGAAGCTTTCTTT. The rearrangement uses TRBV27 and TRBJ1-1; D is undetermined. There are 15 residues in the CDR3. Germline assignment: CDR1 MNHEY and CDR2 SMNVEV (reference sequence).